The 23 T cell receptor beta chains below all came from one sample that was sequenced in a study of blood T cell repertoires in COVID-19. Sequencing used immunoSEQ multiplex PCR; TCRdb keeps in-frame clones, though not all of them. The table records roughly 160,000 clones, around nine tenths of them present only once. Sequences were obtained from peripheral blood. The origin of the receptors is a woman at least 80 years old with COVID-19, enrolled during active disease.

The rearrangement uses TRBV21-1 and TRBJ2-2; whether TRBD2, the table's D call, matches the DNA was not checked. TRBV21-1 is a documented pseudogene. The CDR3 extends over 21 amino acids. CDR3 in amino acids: CASSKEGPAAGVPSGTGELFF. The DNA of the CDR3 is TGTGCCAGCAGCAAAGAAGGGCCCGCAGCGGGAGTGCCAAGTGGCACCGGGGAGCTGTTTTTT.

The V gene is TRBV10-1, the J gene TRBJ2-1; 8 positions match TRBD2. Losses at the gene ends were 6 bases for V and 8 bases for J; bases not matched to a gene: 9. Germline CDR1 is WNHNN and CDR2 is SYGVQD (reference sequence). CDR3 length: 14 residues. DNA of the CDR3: TGCGCCAGCAGAGGACTAGCCGGGGACGATGAGCAGTTCTTC. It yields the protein CASRGLAGDDEQFF.

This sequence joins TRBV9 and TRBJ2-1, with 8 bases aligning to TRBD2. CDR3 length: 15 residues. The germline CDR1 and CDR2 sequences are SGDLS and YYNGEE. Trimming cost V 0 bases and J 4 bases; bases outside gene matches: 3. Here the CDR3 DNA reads TGTGCCAGCAGCGTAGAGGTAGCGGGGTACAATGAGCAGTTCTTC. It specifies CASSVEVAGYNEQFF.

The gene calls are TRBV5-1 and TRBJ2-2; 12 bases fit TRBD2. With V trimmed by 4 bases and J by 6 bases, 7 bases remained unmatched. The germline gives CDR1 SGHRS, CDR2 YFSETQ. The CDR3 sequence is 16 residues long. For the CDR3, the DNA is TGCGCCAGCAGCCCGCCCGGGACTAGCGGGCCCGGGGAGCTGTTTTTT. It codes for CASSPPGTSGPGELFF.

The CDR3 DNA reads TGTGCCAGCAGTGAAAGCGGGAGAGAGTTCTTC. As protein: CASSESGREFF. The chain recombines TRBV25-1 with TRBJ2-1; the match to TRBD2 covers 8 bases. This CDR3 is 11 amino acids long. Per germline, CDR1 MGHDK and CDR2 SYGVNS. V lost 2 bases and J lost 14; bases outside the gene matches: 2.

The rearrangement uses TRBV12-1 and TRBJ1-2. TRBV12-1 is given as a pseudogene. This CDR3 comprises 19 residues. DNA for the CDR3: TGTGCCAGCAGCTTTTCCCCGACCGGACATTCGGGGGGCATTTATGGCTACACCTTC. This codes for CASSFSPTGHSGGIYGYTF.

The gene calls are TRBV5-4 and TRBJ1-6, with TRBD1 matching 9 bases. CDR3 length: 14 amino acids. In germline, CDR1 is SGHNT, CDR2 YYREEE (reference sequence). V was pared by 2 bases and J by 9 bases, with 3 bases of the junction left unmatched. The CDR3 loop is CASSFDRGISPLHF. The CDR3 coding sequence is TGTGCCAGCAGCTTCGACAGGGGGATTTCACCCCTCCACTTT.

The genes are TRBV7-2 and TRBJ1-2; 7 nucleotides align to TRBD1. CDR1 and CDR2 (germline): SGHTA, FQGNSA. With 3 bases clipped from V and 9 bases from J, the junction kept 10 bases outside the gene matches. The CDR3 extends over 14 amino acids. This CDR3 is CASSFVGTAPSYTF. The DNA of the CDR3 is TGTGCCAGCAGCTTTGTGGGGACAGCACCCAGCTACACCTTC.

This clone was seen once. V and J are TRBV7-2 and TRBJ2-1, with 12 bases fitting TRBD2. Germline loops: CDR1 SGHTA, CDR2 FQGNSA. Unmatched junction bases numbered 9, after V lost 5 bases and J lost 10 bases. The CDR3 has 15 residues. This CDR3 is CASSGVLAGGGEQFF. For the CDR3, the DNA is TGTGCCAGCAGCGGAGTACTAGCGGGAGGAGGGGAGCAGTTCTTC.

The CDR3 sequence: CASSLSGTYDNEQYF. The CDR3 nucleotides are TGCGCCAGCAGCTTGTCCGGGACTTACGACAACGAGCAGTACTTC. The J gene is TRBJ2-7, the V gene TRBV5-1; tentatively, D is TRBD2 (6 bases). V gave up 1 base and J gave up 5 bases, with 16 bases separating them. There are 15 residues in the CDR3. Germline CDR1 and CDR2: SGHRS and YFSETQ.

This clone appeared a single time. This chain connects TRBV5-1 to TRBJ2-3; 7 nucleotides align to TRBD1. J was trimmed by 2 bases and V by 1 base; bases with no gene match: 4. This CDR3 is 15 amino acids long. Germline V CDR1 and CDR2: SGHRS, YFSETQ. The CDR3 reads CASSLMGQPTDTQYF. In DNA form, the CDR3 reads TGCGCCAGCAGCTTGATGGGACAGCCCACAGATACGCAGTATTTT. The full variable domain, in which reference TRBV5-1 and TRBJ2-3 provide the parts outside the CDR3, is KAGVTQTPRYLIKTRGQQVTLSCSPISGHRSVSWYQQTPGQGLQFLFEYFSETQRNKGNFPGRFSGRQFSNSRSEMNVSTLELGDSALYLCASSLMGQPTDTQYFGPGTRLTVL.

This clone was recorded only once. The CDR3 is CASSNGVALSNEQFF. CDR3 nucleotide sequence: TGTGCCAGTAGTAACGGGGTAGCGCTCTCCAATGAGCAGTTCTTC. The rearrangement joins TRBV19 to TRBJ2-1, with TRBD2 as a possible D gene (5 bases). V was clipped by 4 bases and J by 6 bases, with 16 bases between them. The CDR3 runs to 15 residues. CDR1 and CDR2 from the germline V gene are LNHDA and SQIVND (reference sequence).

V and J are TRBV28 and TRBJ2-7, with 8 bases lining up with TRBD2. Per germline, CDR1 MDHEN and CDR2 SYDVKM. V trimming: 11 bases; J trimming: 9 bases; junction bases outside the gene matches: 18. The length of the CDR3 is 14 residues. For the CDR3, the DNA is TGTGCCGGACAACGGGGGGGGGACGGTGGCGGGCAGTACTTC. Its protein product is CAGQRGGDGGGQYF.

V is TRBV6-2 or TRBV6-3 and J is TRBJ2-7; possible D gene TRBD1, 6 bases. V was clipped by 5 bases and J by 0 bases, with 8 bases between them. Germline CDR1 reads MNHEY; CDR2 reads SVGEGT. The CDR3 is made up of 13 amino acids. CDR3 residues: CASSKGDSYEQYF. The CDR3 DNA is TGTGCCAGCAGTAAGGGGGACTCCTACGAGCAGTACTTC.

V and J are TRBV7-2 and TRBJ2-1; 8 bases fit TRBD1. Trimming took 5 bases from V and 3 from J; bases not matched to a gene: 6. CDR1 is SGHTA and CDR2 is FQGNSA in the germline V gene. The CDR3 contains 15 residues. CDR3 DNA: TGTGCCAGCAGCCCAAAGGACAGGGACTACAATGAGCAGTTCTTC. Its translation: CASSPKDRDYNEQFF.

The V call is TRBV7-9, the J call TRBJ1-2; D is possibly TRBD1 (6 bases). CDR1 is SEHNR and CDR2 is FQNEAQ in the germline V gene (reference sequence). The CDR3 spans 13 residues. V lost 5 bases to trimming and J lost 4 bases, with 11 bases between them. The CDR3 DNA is TGTGCCAGCAGCCAAGGGACACCCTATGGCTACACCTTC. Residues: CASSQGTPYGYTF. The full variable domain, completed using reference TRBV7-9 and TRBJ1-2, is DTGVSQNPRHKITKRGQNVTFRCDPISEHNRLYWYRQTLGQGPEFLTYFQNEAQLEKSRLLSDRFSAERPKGSFSTLEIQRTEQGDSAMYLCASSQGTPYGYTFGSGTRLTVV.

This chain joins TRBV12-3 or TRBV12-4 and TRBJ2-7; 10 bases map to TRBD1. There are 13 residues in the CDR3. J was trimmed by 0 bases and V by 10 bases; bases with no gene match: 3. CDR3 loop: CATRTGGSYEQYF. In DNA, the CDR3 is TGTGCCACGAGGACAGGGGGCTCCTACGAGCAGTACTTC.

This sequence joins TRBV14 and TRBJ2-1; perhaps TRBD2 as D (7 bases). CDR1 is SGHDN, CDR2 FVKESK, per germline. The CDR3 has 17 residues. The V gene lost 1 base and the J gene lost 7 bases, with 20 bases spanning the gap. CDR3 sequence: CASSQVKGSGGLNEQFF. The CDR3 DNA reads TGTGCCAGCAGCCAAGTGAAGGGGTCGGGGGGCCTAAATGAGCAGTTCTTC.

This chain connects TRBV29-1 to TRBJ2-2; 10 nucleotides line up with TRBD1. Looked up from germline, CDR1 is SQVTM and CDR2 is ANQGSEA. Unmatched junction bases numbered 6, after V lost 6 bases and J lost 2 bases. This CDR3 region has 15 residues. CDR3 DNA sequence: TGCAGCGTAGCCGACAGGGGGCTAAACACCGGGGAGCTGTTTTTT. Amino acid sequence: CSVADRGLNTGELFF.

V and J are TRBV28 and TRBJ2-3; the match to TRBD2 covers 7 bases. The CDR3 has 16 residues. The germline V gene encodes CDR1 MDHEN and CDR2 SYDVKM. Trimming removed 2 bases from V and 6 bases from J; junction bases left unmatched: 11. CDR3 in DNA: TGTGCCAGCAGTTTAAGGGCGTCTCGGGGGGTTGATACGCAGTATTTT. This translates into CASSLRASRGVDTQYF.

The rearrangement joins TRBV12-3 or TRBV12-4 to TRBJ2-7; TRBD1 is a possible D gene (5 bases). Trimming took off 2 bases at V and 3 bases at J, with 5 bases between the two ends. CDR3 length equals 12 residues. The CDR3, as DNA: TGTGCCAGCAGTTTACAGGGCTACGAGCAGTACTTC. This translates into CASSLQGYEQYF.

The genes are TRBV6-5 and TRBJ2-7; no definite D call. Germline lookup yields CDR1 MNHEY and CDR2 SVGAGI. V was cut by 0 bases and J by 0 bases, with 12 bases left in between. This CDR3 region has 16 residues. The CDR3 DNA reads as TGTGCCAGCAGTTACTCCGGCAGACGGAGCTCCTACGAGCAGTACTTC. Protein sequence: CASSYSGRRSSYEQYF.

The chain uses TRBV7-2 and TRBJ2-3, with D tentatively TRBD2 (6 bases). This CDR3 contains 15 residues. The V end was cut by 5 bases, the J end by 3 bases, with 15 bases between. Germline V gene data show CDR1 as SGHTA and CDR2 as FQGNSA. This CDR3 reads CASSPTSFPTDTQYF. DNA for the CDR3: TGTGCCAGCAGCCCAACTAGCTTCCCGACAGATACGCAGTATTTT.